What follows are 6 T cell receptor beta chains derived from one specimen sequenced in a study of neurological immune-mediated disorders. MiXCR, applied by TCRdb to the 5' RACE reads, yields one record per CDR3 protein. The sample includes tens of thousands of distinct CDR3 sequences, approximately 5% of them seen just once. Material: PBMCs. These receptors were collected from a woman in her thirties with multiple sclerosis.

This clonotype was seen more than once but under ten times. As DNA, the CDR3 is TGCGCCAGCAGCCAAGATTTAGGACTAGCTATCGATGAGCAGTTCTTC. It yields the protein CASSQDLGLAIDEQFF. The J gene is TRBJ2-1, the V gene TRBV4-1; 8 bases are shared with TRBD2. Germline V gene data show CDR1 as MGHRA and CDR2 as YSYEKL. With V trimmed by 0 bases and J by 8 bases, 9 bases remained unmatched. The CDR3 spans 16 residues.

This rearrangement joins TRBV15 to TRBJ1-2; D unclear. CDR1 is LNHNV, CDR2 YYDKDF, per germline (reference sequence). The CDR3 is made up of 12 amino acids. With 0 bases removed from V and 12 bases from J, the gap between germline ends came to 11 bases. CDR3 DNA: TGTGCCACCAGCAGAGATGGGATTTCTCACACCTTC. Translation: CATSRDGISHTF.

This clonotype came up many times. This chain connects TRBV20-1 to TRBJ2-3, with D maybe TRBD1 (6 bases). Germline CDR1 and CDR2: DFQATT and SNEGSKA (reference sequence). The V end was cut by 8 bases, the J end by 1 base, with 13 bases between. This CDR3 has 13 amino acids. The CDR3 nucleotides read TGCAGTACTGATGAGGGGGGCACAGATACGCAGTATTTT. Its protein product is CSTDEGGTDTQYF.

The chain has TRBV29-1 and TRBJ2-7; the match to TRBD1 covers 8 bases. CDR1 and CDR2 from the germline V gene are SQVTM and ANQGSEA. The CDR3 has 14 amino acids. The V gene end was trimmed by 5 bases and the J gene end by 6 bases; junction bases not matched to a gene: 12. CDR3 nucleotide sequence: TGCAGCGTTTCTACAGGACAGGGATGGGGCGAGCAGTACTTC. Its translation is CSVSTGQGWGEQYF.

This clonotype has a count of ten or more. Since a much larger clone is just one base distant, this may be a read error. The chain recombines TRBV18 with TRBJ2-6; D could derive from TRBD1 or TRBD2 (6 bases each). CDR1 is KGHSH and CDR2 is LQKENI in the germline V gene. The CDR3 runs to 16 residues. The CDR3 sequence: CASSSERGAGAKVLTF. In DNA form, the CDR3 reads TGTGCCAGCTCATCTGAAAGGGGGGCTGGGGCCAAAGTCCTGACTTTC.

This clonotype has a count of ten or more. This chain joins TRBV5-1 and TRBJ2-2; 8 bases map to TRBD2. The CDR3 length is 16 residues. The germline CDR1 and CDR2 sequences are SGHRS and YFSETQ. Germline trimming cut 1 base from V and 3 bases from J; bases unmatched to any gene: 5. CDR3 coding DNA: TGCGCCAGCAGCTTGCATACTAGCGGATACACCGGGGAGCTGTTTTTT. Protein product: CASSLHTSGYTGELFF.